The source of this TCR beta chain is a study of CD8 T cells in ankylosing spondylitis. The study, taken as a whole, reports: In peripheral blood, disease-linked CD8+ clones occurred at relatively low frequencies. Several highly homologous variants made up a TCR beta motif, and this motif appeared characteristic of ankylosing spondylitis blood.

This clonotype was seen a few times. The antigen remains unidentified. Per germline, CDR1 DFQATT and CDR2 SNEGSKA (reference sequence). Trimming shortened V by 0 bases and J by 3 bases, and 12 bases separated the two germline ends. This CDR3 spans 14 amino acids. From the 5' RACE reads, TCRdb called clonotypes with MiXCR, one entry per CDR3 protein. The table has roughly 180,000 distinct CDR3 sequences, around 9.6% seen once; the top ten hold roughly 15%. The V gene is TRBV20-1, the J gene TRBJ2-7; D might be TRBD2 (6 bases). This clonotype was obtained from a female donor with ankylosing spondylitis or in good health (not recorded which). The sample consisted of blood, either unsorted or a sorted T cell fraction (not recorded which). CDR3 nucleotide sequence: TGCAGTGCTAGAGATTCGGAGGGAATCTACGAGCAGTACTTC. Translation: CSARDSEGIYEQYF.